Below are 7 T cell receptor beta chains sequenced from a single sample in a study of CD8 T cells in ankylosing spondylitis. TCRdb reprocessed the 5' RACE reads with MiXCR, giving one entry per CDR3 protein. Altogether about 420,000 distinct CDR3 sequences are present, 20% to 25% being singletons, with the ten largest covering 16%. Study-level results: Ankylosing spondylitis blood appeared to be characterized by a TCR beta motif of under 10 highly homologous variants.

Their cognate antigens are unknown. Input material: blood, either unsorted or a sorted T cell fraction (not recorded which). The receptors originated from a male donor with ankylosing spondylitis.

There are many counts of this clonotype. The chain employs TRBV12-3 or TRBV12-4 and TRBJ2-1, with TRBD2 identical over 7 bases. Trimming at V came to 5 bases and at J to 0 bases, leaving 4 bases not matched to a gene. The CDR3 runs 15 residues. CDR3 sequence reads: CASSRLAGSYNEQFF. CDR3 DNA: TGTGCCAGCAGTAGACTAGCAGGCTCCTACAATGAGCAGTTCTTC.

The V gene is TRBV5-1, the J gene TRBJ2-1; TRBD2 might be the D (5 bases). Trimming left V 4 bases short and J 7 bases short, with 15 bases between. The CDR3 runs to 14 residues. CDR1 is SGHRS and CDR2 is YFSETQ in the germline V gene. Here the CDR3 reads CASSPRDWTNEQFF. The CDR3 nucleotides read TGCGCCAGCAGCCCCCGAGACTGGACTAATGAGCAGTTCTTC.

This clonotype was counted many times. J is TRBJ2-3 and V is TRBV29-1, with 11 bases fitting TRBD2. This CDR3 region has 12 residues. Germline V lookup: CDR1 SQVTM, CDR2 ANQGSEA. Unmatched junction bases numbered 1, after V lost 7 bases and J lost 4 bases. The CDR3 DNA reads TGCAGCGGACTAGCGGGATCAGATACGCAGTATTTT. This encodes CSGLAGSDTQYF.

The chain is built from TRBV4-2 and TRBJ2-1, with TRBD2 as a possible D gene (5 bases). The germline V gene encodes CDR1 LGHNA and CDR2 YNFKEQ. The CDR3 extends over 13 amino acids. Deletions cut 0 bases from V and 13 bases from J, with 13 bases between. The CDR3 DNA reads TGTGCCAGCAGCCAAGAGAAGTCTAGCAGCCAGTTCTTC. Its protein product is CASSQEKSSSQFF.

This clonotype was counted a few times. This sequence joins TRBV11-2 and TRBJ1-1; D ambiguous. The CDR3 covers 13 residues. V lost 1 base, J lost 7 bases, and 10 bases lay in between. The germline CDR1 and CDR2 sequences are SGHAT and FQNNGV. The CDR3 DNA follows: TGTGCCAGCAGCTTAGGGATCTCGCTTGAAGCTTTCTTT. The encoded protein is CASSLGISLEAFF.

This clonotype was found a few times. CDR3 amino acids: CASSTRRVSSYNEQFF. The DNA of the CDR3 is TGTGCCAGCAGTACCCGCCGTGTCAGCTCCTACAATGAGCAGTTCTTC. The chain recombines TRBV6-1 with TRBJ2-1; no clear D gene. V dropped 5 bases and J dropped 0 bases, with 14 bases sitting between them. The CDR3 covers 16 residues. The germline CDR1 and CDR2 sequences are MNHNS and SASEGT.

This clonotype has a handful of counts. The chain carries TRBV7-7 and TRBJ2-1; 7 nucleotides line up with TRBD2. Per the germline V gene, CDR1 is SSHAT and CDR2 is FNYEAQ (reference sequence). V was clipped by 4 bases and J by 2 bases; unmatched bases: 11. The CDR3 totals 17 residues. CDR3 loop: CASSSGVELAAYNEQFF. The CDR3 nucleotides are TGTGCCAGCAGCTCAGGCGTTGAGCTAGCGGCCTACAATGAGCAGTTCTTC.